A selection of T cell receptor beta chains follows, all from one sample in a study of human T cells and chemical hapten exposure. Using its own MiXCR run on the RACE reads, TCRdb lists one record per CDR3 protein. The table includes approximately 400,000 distinct CDR3 sequences, approximately 4.4% detected once. Material: whole blood, obtained in connection with sensitization to the hapten diphenylcyclopropenone (DPC). These receptors were obtained from a woman aged 45-60 years with alopecia areata. Some clones in this sample may be carry-over from other donors' samples. CDR3s leave out the opening cysteine and the closing phenylalanine or tryptophan. Fields, in order: V gene, clone size, CDR3 protein. Rows may omit the clone size; those that give it use once, few, many or a size class.

>TRBV12-3/TRBV12-4|many
ASSLALTPQPQH
>TRBV12-3/TRBV12-4|few
ASSLMGQGNSPLH
>TRBV27|NA
ASSPWGRSYEQY
>TRBV6-1|NA
ASSVVRGYGYT
>TRBV7-2|NA
ASSSGLPTGELF
>TRBV28|few
ASRNGPGGNQPQH
>TRBV2|NA
ASSDGQGTNTEAF
>TRBV5-5|few
ASSLVPGESTEAF
>TRBV12-3/TRBV12-4|many
ASSLEESNQPQH
>TRBV20-1|many
SALDRRMFYGYT
>TRBV6-2/TRBV6-3|many
ASREILTGLNYGYT
>TRBV5-1|many
ASSQSGTGANEQF
>TRBV14|many
ASSRPSQETQY
>TRBV10-3|NA
AINPGQALYGYT
>TRBV10-1|many
ASSDSGQVCSYNSPLH
>TRBV5-4|few
ASSFPRGVSTDTQY
>TRBV3-1|many
ASSQGTGISNQPQH
>TRBV5-5|many
ASSLAADSGNTIY
>TRBV5-1|NA
ASSLEGIEAF